This T cell receptor beta chain was obtained from a study of OX40 agonist ivuxolimab in advanced cancers. At the level of the study: The study reported partial responses in three patients: one hepatocellular carcinoma, two cutaneous melanoma.

Clones were read by immunoSEQ multiplex PCR, and TCRdb kept only the in-frame ones, dropping some. The sample carries 20,000 or so clones, around 82% recorded once. CDR1 and CDR2 (germline): SGHRS, YFSETQ. Trimming took off 2 bases at V and 5 bases at J, with 11 bases between the two ends. CDR3 size: 14 residues. The sequencing used CD4+ or CD8+ T cells sorted from blood, collected in a trial of the OX40 agonist ivuxolimab. This sequence originates from an adult with an advanced solid tumor such as melanoma, head and neck, liver or kidney cancer. V and J are TRBV5-1 and TRBJ2-1; possibly TRBD2 for D (6 bases). CDR3 bases: TGCGCCAGCAGCTTTTCCGGGGAGGACAATGAGCAGTTCTTC. Amino acid sequence: CASSFSGEDNEQFF.